The next 26 T cell receptor beta chains were all read from a single sample in a study of regulatory T cells in long-lasting Graves disease. As to time point: persistent/refractory GD, antithyroid drugs over 5 years with positive TRAb. Construction of the TCR library relied on RNA isolated from PBMCs. Building the TCR beta libraries relied on iRepertoire HTBI primers, and CDR3 regions underwent Arm-PCR. MiXCR, run by TCRdb on the multiplex PCR reads, gives a single entry per CDR3 protein. Of 650,000 to 700,000 distinct CDR3 sequences in the sample, around 32% were seen once. This specimen consisted of peripheral blood mononuclear cells (PBMCs), obtained when the disease was refractory, from a patient treated with antithyroid drugs. Receptors originate from a female donor with Graves disease.

V and J are TRBV29-1 and TRBJ2-2; 8 bases line up with TRBD2. CDR1 SQVTM and CDR2 ANQGSEA come from the germline V gene. The CDR3 loop spans 13 amino acids. CDR3 region: CTPGGGMGGELFF. CDR3 nucleotide sequence: TGCACCCCGGGGGGGGGCATGGGCGGGGAGCTGTTTTTT.

At least ten counts were recorded for this clonotype. V and J are TRBV28 and TRBJ2-7; D is uncertain. V lost 4 bases, J lost 3 bases, and 22 bases lay in between. CDR3 size: 17 residues. Germline V CDR1 and CDR2: MDHEN, SYDVKM. The CDR3 nucleotides are TGTGCCAGCAGTTCCCCTCCCTCTGTAGGGCGAGGCTACGAGCAGTACTTC. Its translation is CASSSPPSVGRGYEQYF.

The J gene is TRBJ1-5, the V gene TRBV19; unclear D gene. This CDR3 contains 13 residues. The germline gives CDR1 LNHDA, CDR2 SQIVND (reference sequence). V lost 4 bases to trimming and J lost 4 bases, with 8 bases between them. The CDR3 loop is CASSKDRNQPQHF. In nucleotides, the CDR3 is TGTGCCAGTAGTAAGGACCGGAATCAGCCCCAGCATTTT. The full variable domain, completed using reference TRBV19 and TRBJ1-5, is DGGITQSPKYLFRKEGQNVTLSCEQNLNHDAMYWYRQDPGQGLRLIYYSQIVNDFQKGDIAEGYSVSREKKESFPLTVTSAQKNPTAFYLCASSKDRNQPQHFGDGTRLSIL.

The chain couples TRBV9 to TRBJ1-1; D unclear. This CDR3 contains 14 residues. Per the germline V gene, CDR1 is SGDLS and CDR2 is YYNGEE. The ends were cut back, 1 base at V and 1 base at J, with 8 bases in the middle. Here the CDR3 DNA reads TGTGCCAGCAGCGTAATCGGCGAGAACACTGAAGCTTTCTTT. It is translated as CASSVIGENTEAFF. The variable domain in full, with the rest retrieved from reference TRBV9 and TRBJ1-1, is DSGVTQTPKHLITATGQRVTLRCSPRSGDLSVYWYQQSLDQGLQFLIQYYNGEERAKGNILERFSAQQFPDLHSELNLSSLELGDSALYFCASSVIGENTEAFFGQGTRLTVV.

The rearrangement uses TRBV19 and TRBJ2-4, with D maybe TRBD1 (5 bases). V was clipped by 6 bases and J by 3 bases, with 15 bases between them. The CDR3 is 15 amino acids. Germline-derived CDR1 and CDR2 are LNHDA and SQIVND (reference sequence). For the CDR3, the DNA is TGTGCCAGTAGGCTGGCAGGGTTTGGCAAAAACATTCAGTACTTC. It codes for CASRLAGFGKNIQYF.

This clonotype was picked up a small number of times. The gene calls are TRBV11-2 and TRBJ1-5, with unresolved D. Trimming cost V 3 bases and J 0 bases, with 9 bases left between them. This CDR3 comprises 15 residues. Germline assignment: CDR1 SGHAT and CDR2 FQNNGV. CDR3 sequence reads: CASSLAAYSNQPQHF. The DNA for the CDR3 is TGTGCCAGCAGCTTGGCGGCTTATAGCAATCAGCCCCAGCATTTT.

This clonotype appeared a few times. The chain couples TRBV6-1 to TRBJ1-5; D is uncertain. CDR1 is MNHNS and CDR2 is SASEGT in the germline V gene. The CDR3 is 13 amino acids. The germline V and J ends were trimmed by 8 bases and 1 base, with 9 bases remaining between them. In nucleotides, the CDR3 is TGTGCCAGCGGAGACCACAGCAATCAGCCCCAGCATTTT. Its protein is CASGDHSNQPQHF.

The V gene is TRBV5-1, the J gene TRBJ2-2, with 10 bases aligning to TRBD2. The CDR3 extends over 16 amino acids. V lost 2 bases and J lost 6; bases outside the gene matches: 7. Germline V gives CDR1 SGHRS, CDR2 YFSETQ. The CDR3 DNA reads TGCGCCAGCAGCTTAGGACTAGCGGTGGGGTCCGGGGAGCTGTTTTTT. Its translation: CASSLGLAVGSGELFF.

This clonotype appeared many times. J is TRBJ1-1 and V is TRBV28; a possible D gene is TRBD1 (5 bases). Germline CDR1 MDHEN, CDR2 SYDVKM. The CDR3 spans 12 residues. V was shortened by 11 bases and J by 1 base, with 11 bases between the two germline ends. As DNA, the CDR3 is TGTGCCGCCGGGACGGCGAACACTGAAGCTTTCTTT. Protein sequence: CAAGTANTEAFF.

This clonotype was observed a handful of times. The chain joins TRBV30 to TRBJ2-7; no clear D gene. This CDR3 spans 12 amino acids. Germline CDR1 GTSNPN, CDR2 SVGIG (reference sequence). Trimming cost V 4 bases and J 7 bases, with 14 bases left between them. CDR3 in amino acids: CAWMHLGREQYF. DNA for the CDR3: TGTGCCTGGATGCATCTCGGACGGGAGCAGTACTTC.

In this sample, this clonotype turned up a few times. V and J are TRBV15 and TRBJ1-1; the D is unclear. The V gene's germline CDR1 is LNHNV and CDR2 YYDKDF (reference sequence). Trimming removed 0 bases from V and 8 bases from J, with 10 bases in between. CDR3 size: 13 residues. The CDR3 sequence: CATSRDPGFEAFF. The CDR3 DNA follows: TGTGCCACCAGCAGAGATCCAGGATTCGAAGCTTTCTTT.

The chain couples TRBV27 to TRBJ2-7; D is ambiguous. Germline lookup yields CDR1 MNHEY and CDR2 SMNVEV (reference sequence). Trimming took 0 bases from V and 3 from J, leaving 9 bases between them. The CDR3 consists of 14 residues. For the CDR3, the DNA is TGTGCCAGCAGTTTATCGTCCCTTGGCTACGAGCAGTACTTC. As protein: CASSLSSLGYEQYF.

In its sample, this clonotype was seen a few times. The chain carries TRBV5-1 and TRBJ1-1, with 8 bases aligning to TRBD1. V dropped 4 bases and J dropped 1; count of bases not matched to a gene: 6. CDR1 SGHRS and CDR2 YFSETQ come from the germline V gene. The CDR3 totals 15 residues. CDR3 sequence: CASSTSGTGNTEAFF. The CDR3 nucleotides read TGCGCCAGCAGCACCTCCGGGACAGGGAACACTGAAGCTTTCTTT.

The chain couples TRBV7-2 to TRBJ2-7, with TRBD2 identical over 7 bases. The CDR3 contains 13 residues. The germline gives CDR1 SGHTA, CDR2 FQGNSA. V trimming: 2 bases; J trimming: 6 bases; junction bases outside the gene matches: 4. Here the CDR3 reads CASSLTGGGEQYF. Written as DNA, the CDR3 is TGTGCCAGCAGCTTAACGGGAGGAGGCGAGCAGTACTTC.

The chain employs TRBV6-5 and TRBJ1-1; D not certain. This CDR3 contains 13 residues. V was shortened by 4 bases and J by 6 bases, with 12 bases between the two germline ends. The V gene's germline CDR1 is MNHEY and CDR2 SVGAGI. The CDR3 region is CASSFSTLSEAFF. The CDR3 nucleotides read TGTGCCAGCAGTTTCTCGACACTGTCTGAAGCTTTCTTT.

This clonotype was detected a few times. J is TRBJ2-7 and V is TRBV5-1; D perhaps matches TRBD2 (5 bases). The CDR3 runs to 13 residues. The V gene lost 7 bases and the J gene lost 6 bases, with 17 bases spanning the gap. Looked up from germline, CDR1 is SGHRS and CDR2 is YFSETQ. The CDR3 loop is CASRYPGTGEQYF. The CDR3 bases are TGCGCCAGCCGGTACCCGGGAACTGGCGAGCAGTACTTC. Variable domain in full (rest from reference TRBV5-1 and TRBJ2-7): KAGVTQTPRYLIKTRGQQVTLSCSPISGHRSVSWYQQTPGQGLQFLFEYFSETQRNKGNFPGRFSGRQFSNSRSEMNVSTLELGDSALYLCASRYPGTGEQYFGPGTRLTVT.

In this sample, this clonotype turned up many times. The chain joins TRBV6-1 to TRBJ1-1; D gene uncertain. V gave up 6 bases and J gave up 4 bases, with 21 bases separating them. The V gene's germline CDR1 is MNHNS and CDR2 SASEGT. The CDR3 has 16 amino acids. CDR3 sequence reads: CASRPEGGLVGTEAFF. CDR3 DNA sequence: TGTGCCAGCAGACCCGAAGGCGGGTTGGTGGGCACTGAAGCTTTCTTT.

The J gene is TRBJ1-4, the V gene TRBV25-1; 7 bases line up with TRBD1. V was pared by 3 bases and J by 3 bases, with 1 base of the junction left unmatched. Germline V lookup: CDR1 MGHDK, CDR2 SYGVNS. The CDR3 has 14 residues. Here the CDR3 DNA reads TGTGCCAGCAGTGAGACAGGGTCTAATGAAAAACTGTTTTTT. Protein product: CASSETGSNEKLFF.

The chain recombines TRBV5-1 with TRBJ1-1; TRBD1 might be the D (5 bases). CDR1 and CDR2 (germline): SGHRS, YFSETQ. This CDR3 has 14 amino acids. Trimming removed 4 bases from V and 5 bases from J, with 15 bases in between. The CDR3 sequence: CASSASVGGTEAFF. CDR3 coding DNA: TGCGCCAGCAGCGCCTCCGTGGGGGGGACTGAAGCTTTCTTT. Based on the CDR3 plus reference TRBV5-1 and TRBJ1-1, the full variable domain is KAGVTQTPRYLIKTRGQQVTLSCSPISGHRSVSWYQQTPGQGLQFLFEYFSETQRNKGNFPGRFSGRQFSNSRSEMNVSTLELGDSALYLCASSASVGGTEAFFGQGTRLTVV.

The V call is TRBV20-1, the J call TRBJ2-5; 9 positions agree with TRBD1. The germline V gene has CDR1 DFQATT and CDR2 SNEGSKA (reference sequence). V shed 6 bases, J shed 5 bases, and the junction held 7 bases outside the gene matches. The CDR3 is 13 amino acids. The CDR3 bases are TGCAGTGCCTCGACAGGGGGTGACGAGACCCAGTACTTC. It specifies CSASTGGDETQYF.

The rearrangement uses TRBV11-2 and TRBJ2-1, with D unresolved. The ends were cut back, 3 bases at V and 10 bases at J, with 13 bases in the middle. Germline CDR1 and CDR2: SGHAT and FQNNGV. The CDR3 loop spans 13 amino acids. The CDR3 spells CASSFSALWEQFF. The CDR3 DNA reads TGTGCCAGCAGCTTTTCGGCTCTGTGGGAGCAGTTCTTC.

In DNA, the CDR3 is TGCGCCAGCAGCCAGCAGGACACGACGAACACTGAAGCTTTCTTT. Residues: CASSQQDTTNTEAFF. The V gene is TRBV4-1, the J gene TRBJ1-1, with D perhaps matching TRBD1 (5 bases). V was clipped by 3 bases and J by 1 base, with 12 bases between them. Looked up from germline, CDR1 is MGHRA and CDR2 is YSYEKL. The CDR3 covers 15 residues.

J is TRBJ1-2 and V is TRBV30; D may be TRBD1 (5 bases). Trimming cost V 3 bases and J 3 bases, with 11 bases left between them. CDR1 and CDR2 from the germline V gene are GTSNPN and SVGIG (reference sequence). This CDR3 is 13 amino acids long. The CDR3 spells CAWRRLGDYGYTF. CDR3 sequence (DNA): TGTGCCTGGAGAAGATTAGGGGACTATGGCTACACCTTC.

This clonotype came up a few times. CDR3: CSAQPPGLAGVGAYEQYF. In nucleotides, the CDR3 is TGCAGTGCTCAACCTCCGGGACTAGCGGGAGTTGGGGCCTACGAGCAGTACTTC. The chain has TRBV20-1 and TRBJ2-7; 14 bases match TRBD2. The CDR3 length is 18 residues. Germline values: CDR1 DFQATT, CDR2 SNEGSKA (reference sequence). The ends lost 5 bases at V and 2 bases at J; junction bases unmatched: 14.

The rearrangement uses TRBV20-1 and TRBJ2-7; D may be TRBD2 (5 bases). From germline, CDR1 is DFQATT and CDR2 SNEGSKA (reference sequence). This CDR3 has 13 residues. Trimming left V 3 bases short and J 4 bases short, with 13 bases between. DNA of the CDR3: TGCAGTGCTAGTACCGGGATTGCTTACGAGCAGTACTTC. It yields the protein CSASTGIAYEQYF.

The rearrangement uses TRBV20-1 and TRBJ1-5; 7 positions agree with TRBD1. The CDR3 consists of 15 residues. The germline V gene encodes CDR1 DFQATT and CDR2 SNEGSKA (reference sequence). Unmatched junction bases numbered 5, after V lost 2 bases and J lost 1 base. The CDR3 sequence is CSARSTGVSNQPQHF. The CDR3 coding sequence is TGCAGTGCTAGATCCACAGGGGTCAGCAATCAGCCCCAGCATTTT.